A single sample gave rise to the 27 T cell receptor beta chains below, sequenced in a study of graft-versus-host responses after intestinal transplantation. Some clones are missing from TCRdb's copy, which holds only in-frame ones; the method was immunoSEQ multiplex PCR. The sample yields about 21,000 clones, over 40% seen once. The authors combined about 200,000 CFSE-labeled responder cells with about 200,000 irradiated, violet-dye-labeled stimulator cells in plates. The source material was alloreactive CD8+ T cells from a mixed lymphocyte reaction culture, sampled before intestinal transplant. The subset: CFSE-low proliferating T cells sorted from roughly six-day pre-transplant mixed lymphocyte reaction (GvH or HvG direction). The receptors here all came from a human patient who received an intestinal transplant.

This rearrangement joins TRBV15 to TRBJ1-1; D unresolved. This CDR3 region has 14 residues. Germline CDR1 and CDR2: LNHNV and YYDKDF (reference sequence). V lost 0 bases, J lost 2 bases, and 7 bases lay in between. This chain's CDR3 is CATSRDWKNTEAFF. DNA of the CDR3: TGTGCCACCAGCAGAGATTGGAAAAACACTGAAGCTTTCTTT. Full variable domain (remainder filled in from reference TRBV15 and TRBJ1-1): DAMVIQNPRYQVTQFGKPVTLSCSQTLNHNVMYWYQQKSSQAPKLLFHYYDKDFNNEADTPDNFQSRRPNTSFCFLDIRSPGLGDTAMYLCATSRDWKNTEAFFGQGTRLTVV.

The chain is built from TRBV29-1 and TRBJ2-1, with D maybe TRBD2 (7 bases). Germline CDR1 SQVTM, CDR2 ANQGSEA. The CDR3 covers 16 residues. Trimming left V 4 bases short and J 2 bases short, with 18 bases between. CDR3 region: CSVGEGELPPYNEQFF. CDR3 nucleotides: TGCAGCGTTGGGGAGGGGGAACTCCCCCCCTACAATGAGCAGTTCTTC.

The rearrangement joins TRBV6-5 to TRBJ1-1; weak D call: TRBD1 (5 bases). Between the trimmed V and J ends, which lost 6 bases and 0 bases, there was a span of 11 bases. CDR3 length: 14 amino acids. Per the germline V gene, CDR1 is MNHEY and CDR2 is SVGAGI. The CDR3 DNA sequence: TGTGCCAGCAGCCGGGACCGATTGAACACTGAAGCTTTCTTT. Residues: CASSRDRLNTEAFF.

The J gene is TRBJ2-3, the V gene TRBV6-4, with 7 nucleotides matching TRBD2. V lost 6 bases, J lost 4 bases, and 7 bases stayed unmatched. Per germline, CDR1 MRHNA and CDR2 SNTAGT. The length of the CDR3 is 14 residues. CDR3: CASRREWGADTQYF. CDR3 coding DNA: TGTGCCAGCAGGCGGGAGTGGGGCGCAGATACGCAGTATTTT.

J is TRBJ1-1 and V is TRBV9, with unresolved D. Germline CDR1 and CDR2: SGDLS and YYNGEE. Trimming removed 0 bases at V and 6 bases at J, with 18 bases between. The CDR3 covers 16 residues. The CDR3 DNA sequence: TGTGCCAGCAGCGTAGGGGTTATGGGCGAGCTGGCTGAAGCTTTCTTT. Translated, it gives CASSVGVMGELAEAFF.

About this clone itself: A read error may produce the germline difference seen at one junction end. The chain is built from TRBV7-7 and TRBJ2-1; 11 bases line up with TRBD2. Germline loops: CDR1 SSHAT, CDR2 FNYEAQ (reference sequence). This CDR3 spans 15 amino acids. The CDR3 sequence: CASSLGTSGYNEQFF. In DNA form, the CDR3 reads TGTGCTAGCAGCTTAGGGACTAGCGGATACAATGAGCAGTTCTTC.

In its sample, this clone was seen a few times. The CDR3 DNA follows: TGTGCCAGCAGCGTAGTCCCGGGATTGGGCTACACCTTC. Its protein is CASSVVPGLGYTF. This sequence joins TRBV9 and TRBJ1-2; D ambiguous. Germline CDR1 reads SGDLS; CDR2 reads YYNGEE. Deletions cut 0 bases from V and 8 bases from J, with 11 bases between. The CDR3 length is 13 residues.

CDR3 sequence reads: CASRELAGGPIPDTQYF. CDR3 DNA: TGTGCCAGCAGAGAGCTAGCGGGAGGGCCCATCCCTGATACGCAGTATTTT. This chain links TRBV2 with TRBJ2-3, with TRBD2 matching over 12 bases. Germline lookup yields CDR1 SNHLY and CDR2 FYNNEI. This CDR3 is built from 17 residues. V lost 6 bases and J lost 6; bases outside the gene matches: 13.

Details on this clone: The junction shows a germline mismatch at one end, possibly a read error. This chain uses TRBV7-7 with TRBJ2-2, with 10 bases that match TRBD2. This CDR3 has 19 amino acids. The germline V gene encodes CDR1 SSHAT and CDR2 FNYEAQ (reference sequence). The CDR3 region has the DNA TGTGCTAGCAGCACTGGCCTAGCGGGAGTATCAGGAAACCCCGGGGAGCTGTTTTTT. Encoded protein: CASSTGLAGVSGNPGELFF.

Concerning this clone itself: An end of the junction differs from the germline gene, which may be a read error. The sample has other DNA sequences that encode this CDR3 too. The chain has TRBV11-1 and TRBJ1-1; D uncertain. The CDR3 runs to 13 residues. Germline-derived CDR1 and CDR2 are SGHAT and FQDESV (reference sequence). The CDR3 region is CASSPMMWTEAFF. The DNA of the CDR3 is TGTGCCAGCAGCCCTATGATGTGGACTGAAGCCTTCTTT.

A single count supports this clone. The V gene is TRBV4-1, the J gene TRBJ2-2; 8 bases align to TRBD1. This CDR3 has 17 residues. Germline V gene sequence: CDR1 MGHRA, CDR2 YSYEKL. The J segment lost 4 bases and the V segment lost 2 bases, leaving 9 bases of the junction unmatched. CDR3 nucleotide sequence: TGCGCCAGCAGCCAAACTCCAGGGGGCGAGGGCACCGGGGAGCTGTTTTTT. Translated, it gives CASSQTPGGEGTGELFF.

The genes are TRBV10-2 and TRBJ1-1; a weak D match, TRBD1 (6 bases). The V gene's germline CDR1 is WSHSY and CDR2 SAAADI. The CDR3 spans 15 residues. Between the trimmed V and J ends, which lost 6 bases and 0 bases, there was a span of 14 bases. The CDR3 DNA is TGCGCCAGCAGAGGGGGTTACGGAATGAACACTGAAGCTTTCTTT. It codes for CASRGGYGMNTEAFF.

This clone was seen a few times. The chain carries TRBV6-6 and TRBJ2-1, with D perhaps being TRBD1 or TRBD2 (5 bases each). The CDR3 spans 14 residues. Germline CDR1 is MNHNY and CDR2 is SVGAGI (reference sequence). The V and J ends lost 5 bases and 9 bases respectively, with 17 bases between them. The CDR3: CASSPGRPSTEQFF. CDR3 DNA: TGTGCCAGCAGTCCGGGGCGGCCCAGTACTGAGCAGTTCTTC.

The CDR3 loop reads CASSSMIRGGNTEAFF. CDR3 sequence (DNA): TGTGCCAGCAGTTCCATGATCAGGGGGGGTAACACTGAAGCTTTCTTT. The rearrangement joins TRBV28 to TRBJ1-1, with TRBD1 identical over 7 bases. This CDR3 is built from 16 residues. The trim removed 4 bases at V and 2 bases at J, leaving 10 bases unmatched. The germline V gene encodes CDR1 MDHEN and CDR2 SYDVKM.

This chain joins TRBV7-8 and TRBJ2-3; D is ambiguous. Trimming pared 1 base from V and 3 bases from J, leaving 11 bases between. Germline CDR1 SGHVS, CDR2 FQNEAQ. The CDR3 spans 15 residues. Here the CDR3 DNA reads TGTGCCAGCAGCTTAGGGCGAAAACCGACAGATACGCAGTATTTT. It encodes CASSLGRKPTDTQYF.

This chain connects TRBV6-1 to TRBJ2-7; no definite D call. CDR1 MNHNS and CDR2 SASEGT come from the germline V gene. Trimming removed 5 bases from V and 3 bases from J, with 8 bases in between. The length of the CDR3 is 12 residues. Here the CDR3 reads CASSHSHYEQYF. Written as DNA, the CDR3 is TGTGCCAGCAGTCACTCCCACTACGAGCAGTACTTC.

The DNA for the CDR3 is TGTGCTAGTGGTTTTGAAGGGAACGGCTACACCTTC. Translated: CASGFEGNGYTF. The chain is built from TRBV12-5 and TRBJ1-2; D gene uncertain. Trimming left V 3 bases short and J 8 bases short, with 10 bases between. This CDR3 is built from 12 residues. Per the germline V gene, CDR1 is LGHNT and CDR2 is FRNRAP.

The V gene is TRBV2, the J gene TRBJ1-2, with D perhaps matching TRBD1 (6 bases). V gave up 7 bases and J gave up 4 bases, with 19 bases separating them. This CDR3 has 15 residues. CDR1 is SNHLY and CDR2 is FYNNEI in the germline V gene. CDR3 coding DNA: TGTGCCAGCAAAACAGACAGGTACATAACCTATGGCTACACCTTC. It codes for CASKTDRYITYGYTF.

The chain couples TRBV18 to TRBJ1-1; D unresolved. V was trimmed by 6 bases and J by 2 bases, leaving 4 bases between them. Germline assignment: CDR1 KGHSH and CDR2 LQKENI. CDR3 length: 11 residues. The CDR3 here is CASSPNTEAFF. The CDR3 DNA follows: TGTGCCAGCTCCCCCAACACTGAAGCTTTCTTT.

J is TRBJ2-5 and V is TRBV5-1; weak D call: TRBD2 (7 bases). V lost 0 bases and J lost 5, with 14 bases in between. The CDR3 is 15 residues long. Germline CDR1 SGHRS, CDR2 YFSETQ. Here the CDR3 DNA reads TGCGCCAGCAGCTTGGAGCGCGGGGGCGCGGAGACCCAGTACTTC. It yields the protein CASSLERGGAETQYF.

The chain links TRBV11-3 to TRBJ2-1; 12 nucleotides line up with TRBD2. The J segment lost 4 bases and the V segment lost 3 bases, leaving 1 base of the junction unmatched. From germline, CDR1 is SGHNT and CDR2 YENEEA. This CDR3 has 15 residues. The CDR3 DNA is TGTGCCAGCAGCTTGACTAGCGGGGGTTACAATGAGCAGTTCTTC. It is translated as CASSLTSGGYNEQFF.

Of note for this clone: The junction differs from germline at one of its ends, possibly a read error. This chain joins TRBV19 and TRBJ2-3, with no clear D. CDR3 length: 16 amino acids. Looked up from germline, CDR1 is LNHDA and CDR2 is SQIVND (reference sequence). The CDR3 protein is CTSSIGSSPPTDTQYF. DNA of the CDR3: TGTACCAGTAGTATCGGGTCGTCCCCACCCACAGATACGCAGTATTTT. Filled out from reference TRBV19 and TRBJ2-3, the complete variable domain reads DGGITQSPKYLFRKEGQNVTLSCEQNLNHDAMYWYRQDPGQGLRLIYYSQIVNDFQKGDIAEGYSVSREKKESFPLTVTSAQKNPTAFYLCTSSIGSSPPTDTQYFGPGTRLTVL.

The V and J genes are TRBV7-3 and TRBJ2-1, with D maybe TRBD1 (6 bases). CDR3 size: 14 residues. Germline loops: CDR1 SGHTA, CDR2 FQGTGA. Trimming stripped 3 bases from V and 5 bases from J, with 11 bases between. The CDR3 coding sequence is TGTGCCAGCAGCTTGGGACACGGGAACAATGAGCAGTTCTTC. This sequence encodes CASSLGHGNNEQFF. The full variable domain, completed using reference TRBV7-3 and TRBJ2-1, is GAGVSQTPSNKVTEKGKYVELRCDPISGHTALYWYRQSLGQGPEFLIYFQGTGAADDSGLPNDRFFAVRPEGSVSTLKIQRTERGDSAVYLCASSLGHGNNEQFFGPGTRLTVL.

The V gene is TRBV2, the J gene TRBJ1-1; D may be TRBD1 (5 bases). Trimming took 3 bases from V and 1 from J, leaving 9 bases between them. The V gene's germline CDR1 is SNHLY and CDR2 FYNNEI. The CDR3 totals 14 residues. CDR3 region: CASSELRGNTEAFF. The CDR3 DNA follows: TGTGCCAGCAGTGAGTTAAGGGGGAACACTGAAGCTTTCTTT.

In its sample, this clone was seen once. The V call is TRBV15, the J call TRBJ2-7; 7 nucleotides agree with TRBD1. CDR3 length equals 15 residues. Losses at the gene ends were 0 bases for V and 0 bases for J; bases not matched to a gene: 2. Per the germline V gene, CDR1 is LNHNV and CDR2 is YYDKDF (reference sequence). The DNA for the CDR3 is TGTGCCACCAGCAGAGACAGGGGGAGCTCCTACGAGCAGTACTTC. Encoded protein: CATSRDRGSSYEQYF.

This chain uses TRBV28 with TRBJ1-1; no clear D. Germline CDR1 MDHEN, CDR2 SYDVKM. CDR3 length: 12 residues. Between the trimmed V and J ends, which lost 2 bases and 4 bases, there was a span of 5 bases. Here the CDR3 reads CASSLVVTEAFF. The CDR3 DNA is TGTGCCAGCAGTTTAGTGGTCACTGAAGCTTTCTTT.

Sample share makes this clone medium-sized (0.01 to 0.1%). V is TRBV27 and J is TRBJ1-2; D not resolved. Between the trimmed V and J ends, which lost 5 bases and 0 bases, there was a span of 16 bases. The length of the CDR3 is 16 residues. CDR1 and CDR2 (germline): MNHEY, SMNVEV (reference sequence). For the CDR3, the DNA is TGTGCCAGCAGTCCTGTTACATCTAAAGCTAACTATGGCTACACCTTC. It specifies CASSPVTSKANYGYTF.